The T cell receptor beta chain under discussion was sequenced for a study of blood T cell repertoires in COVID-19. At the level of the study: Sites across the United States, Italy and Spain contributed samples from acute and convalescent COVID-19.

V lost 4 bases, J lost 2 bases, and 12 bases lay in between. This CDR3 is built from 14 residues. The V gene's germline CDR1 is LNHDA and CDR2 SQIVND (reference sequence). Sequenced by immunoSEQ multiplex PCR; TCRdb stores in-frame clones only, minus some. The sample records about 140,000 clones, 75% to 85% being singletons. The sequence was collected from a man aged 50 to 59 with acute or convalescent COVID-19. V gene TRBV19 combines with J gene TRBJ2-7; TRBD1 might be the D (6 bases). Sequencing was done on a sample of peripheral blood. This CDR3 reads CASSTGQRAYEQYF. CDR3 nucleotide sequence: TGTGCCAGTAGTACCGGACAGAGGGCCTACGAGCAGTACTTC.